This TCR beta chain was found in a study of blood T cell repertoires in COVID-19. Study context: The study drew acute and convalescent COVID-19 samples from the United States, Italy and Spain.

Germline CDR1 reads SEHNR; CDR2 reads FQNEAQ (reference sequence). V was pared by 5 bases and J by 1 base, with 11 bases between. The CDR3 loop spans 14 amino acids. Assay: immunoSEQ multiplex PCR; the TCRdb copy retains only in-frame clones and omits some. The sample includes roughly 200,000 clones, approximately 80% seen only once; the top ten take approximately 12%. V usage is TRBV7-9 and J usage is TRBJ2-5; D may be TRBD1 (6 bases). The TCR comes from a middle-aged man who had recovered from COVID-19. The sequenced material came from PBMCs or T cells enriched from blood (not recorded which). For the CDR3, the DNA is TGTGCCAGCAGCCCACAGGGCTTCCAAGAGACCCAGTACTTC. It specifies CASSPQGFQETQYF.